This section outlines one TCR beta chain sequence together with its context. Its antigen is not identified. Splitting of each subset's genomic DNA was done evenly across several immunoSEQ plates. Some 30,000 T cell genomes (about 0.2 ug DNA) went into each sorted-subset replicate. This table comes from immunoSEQ multiplex PCR, and its TCRdb copy is limited to in-frame clones, with some not included. The sample consists of about 1.5 million clones, 95% to 99% of them appearing once. This record belongs to a study of shared clonotypes between healthy human individuals. Study-wide points: Sample collection involved blood only; tissue repertoires are likely different.

CDR1 SGHTA and CDR2 FQGNSA come from the germline V gene. Between the trimmed V and J ends, which lost 4 bases and 3 bases, there was a span of 24 bases. The CDR3 sequence is 18 residues long. Every donor was a Caucasian adult from Nashville, Tennessee. The chain has TRBV7-2 and TRBJ2-5; D could derive from TRBD1 or TRBD2 (6 bases each). The sequencing sample was made of naive CD4+ T cells sorted from blood. Subset reported: CD45RA+ positively selected. This TCR came from a man between 25 and 39 years old in good health. As DNA, the CDR3 is TGTGCCAGCAGCTCGGTAAGGGGGGCCCAACTCTACGAAGAGACCCAGTACTTC. It is translated as CASSSVRGAQLYEETQYF. Together with reference TRBV7-2 and TRBJ2-5, the CDR3 gives the full variable domain: GAGVSQSPSNKVTEKGKDVELRCDPISGHTALYWYRQSLGQGLEFLIYFQGNSAPDKSGLPSDRFSAERTGGSVSTLTIQRTQQEDSAVYLCASSSVRGAQLYEETQYFGPGTRLLVL.